Below, one TCR beta chain is given with its context. This record belongs to a study of blood T cell repertoires in COVID-19. The age range of participants was about 18 to 89 years, with residence in fewer than 25 US areas. Produced via immunoSEQ multiplex PCR; TCRdb's table is partial and in-frame only. The repertoire holds about 140,000 clones, with about 90% as singletons. The CDR3 runs 14 residues. V shed 4 bases, J shed 8 bases, and the junction held 5 bases outside the gene matches. Germline CDR1 is LGHDT and CDR2 is YNNKEL (reference sequence). The chain links TRBV3-1 (or the pseudogene TRBV3-2) to TRBJ1-6; 7 nucleotides line up with TRBD1. The sequence derives from a man aged 55-75 years who had recovered from COVID-19. Sequences were obtained from PBMCs or T cells enriched from blood (not recorded which). In DNA form, the CDR3 reads TGTGCCAGCAGCCCGGACAGGAGCTATTCACCCCTCCACTTT. Its translation is CASSPDRSYSPLHF.